This T cell receptor beta chain was sequenced in a study of human T cells and chemical hapten exposure. Individual cDNA molecules received unique molecular identifiers in the library. TCRdb reprocessed the RACE reads via MiXCR and lists one record per CDR3 protein. The repertoire holds about 120,000 distinct CDR3 sequences, with approximately 13% as singletons. The time point: patch test 1, 2 weeks after DPC sensitization. This sample's treatment: therapeutic diphenylcyclopropenone sensitization with weekly scalp DPC. Prior to application of each patch test, blood was drawn. The germline V gene encodes CDR1 SGHTA and CDR2 FQGTGA. This CDR3 has 14 residues. V dropped 5 bases and J dropped 7 bases, with 15 bases sitting between them.

Source: whole blood, taken in connection with sensitization to the hapten diphenylcyclopropenone (DPC). The TCR sequence derives from a man aged 18-30 years with alopecia areata. Some clones in this sample may be carry-over from other donors' samples. The genes are TRBV7-3 and TRBJ2-1; D perhaps matches TRBD1 (6 bases). For the CDR3, the DNA is TGTGCCAGCAGCCCCGGACAGAGGGGGAATGAGCAGTTCTTC. The encoded protein is CASSPGQRGNEQFF. The full variable domain, rest sourced from reference TRBV7-3 and TRBJ2-1, is GAGVSQTPSNKVTEKGKYVELRCDPISGHTALYWYRQSLGQGPEFLIYFQGTGAADDSGLPNDRFFAVRPEGSVSTLKIQRTERGDSAVYLCASSPGQRGNEQFFGPGTRLTVL.